These T cell receptor beta chains were read from a single sample in a study of blood T cell repertoires in COVID-19. TCRdb's copy holds only in-frame clones and misses some; the assay was immunoSEQ multiplex PCR. The profile shows about 160,000 clones, 82% of them singletons. The sample taken for sequencing was peripheral blood. The receptors shown here come from an elderly woman with active or convalescent COVID-19. Each CDR3 is given with its conserved first and last residue. A D gene is named only where the DNA matches it firmly. Clone size appears in some rows only: once, few, many, or a class for an expanded clone.

D gene: NA; J gene: TRBJ1-5; V gene: TRBV2; clone size: NA; CDR3 DNA: TGTGCCAGCAGTGAGGGGCGGGAGGGTCAGCCCCAGCATTTT; CDR3 protein: CASSEGREGQPQHF
D gene: TRBD1; J gene: TRBJ1-3; V gene: TRBV5-6; clone size: NA; CDR3 DNA: TGTGCCAGCAGCTTTCGCCCGGCTGGGACAGCTGGAAACACCATATATTTT; CDR3 protein: CASSFRPAGTAGNTIYF
D gene: TRBD2; J gene: TRBJ2-1; V gene: TRBV7-6; clone size: NA; CDR3 DNA: TGTGCCAGCAGCTTAGGGATAGCGGGGGGGTCCTACAATGAGCAGTTCTTC; CDR3 protein: CASSLGIAGGSYNEQFF
D gene: TRBD1; J gene: TRBJ1-2; V gene: TRBV5-1; clone size: NA; CDR3 DNA: TGCGCCAGCAGCTCCGGGACAGGGCAATTTGGGTATGGCTACACCTTC; CDR3 protein: CASSSGTGQFGYGYTF
D gene: TRBD1; J gene: TRBJ1-1; V gene: TRBV12-3/TRBV12-4; clone size: NA; CDR3 DNA: TGTGCCAGCAGCTACAACAGGGGGCAAGCTTTCTTT; CDR3 protein: CASSYNRGQAFF
D gene: NA; J gene: TRBJ1-1; V gene: TRBV18; clone size: NA; CDR3 DNA: TGTGCCAGCTCCCCTTCGGGGGGATTGAACACTGAAGCTTTCTTT; CDR3 protein: CASSPSGGLNTEAFF
D gene: TRBD1; J gene: TRBJ1-3; V gene: TRBV5-1; clone size: once; CDR3 DNA: TGCGCCAGCAGCTTGGGGACAGGGGCGTACGGAAACACCATATATTTT; CDR3 protein: CASSLGTGAYGNTIYF
D gene: NA; J gene: TRBJ1-1; V gene: TRBV29-1; clone size: NA; CDR3 DNA: TGCAGCGTTGAGGAGGGGAGCACTGAAGCTTTCTTT; CDR3 protein: CSVEEGSTEAFF
D gene: TRBD2; J gene: TRBJ2-3; V gene: TRBV6-1; clone size: NA; CDR3 DNA: TGTGCCAGCAGTGAAGATAGATGGGGGGGTCCAGATACGCAGTATTTT; CDR3 protein: CASSEDRWGGPDTQYF
D gene: NA; J gene: TRBJ2-1; V gene: TRBV9; clone size: NA; CDR3 DNA: TGTGCCAGCAGCGTCATAGAAACGGGTGAGCAGTTCTTC; CDR3 protein: CASSVIETGEQFF
D gene: TRBD2; J gene: TRBJ2-3; V gene: TRBV27; clone size: NA; CDR3 DNA: TGTGCCAGCAGTTTAGGGCTAGCGGGAGGCTGGGCAGATACGCAGTATTTT; CDR3 protein: CASSLGLAGGWADTQYF
D gene: NA; J gene: TRBJ2-3; V gene: TRBV5-8; clone size: NA; CDR3 DNA: TGTGCCAGCAGCTTCCCGGGAACAGATACGCAGTATTTT; CDR3 protein: CASSFPGTDTQYF
D gene: NA; J gene: TRBJ1-5; V gene: TRBV19; clone size: NA; CDR3 DNA: TGTGCCAGTACAGGGGCCCGTCAGCCCCAGCATTTT; CDR3 protein: CASTGARQPQHF
D gene: NA; J gene: TRBJ1-5; V gene: TRBV28; clone size: NA; CDR3 DNA: TGTGCCAGCACCCGGGCAGGGAACAGCAATCAGCCCCAGCATTTT; CDR3 protein: CASTRAGNSNQPQHF
D gene: TRBD2; J gene: TRBJ2-1; V gene: TRBV6-5; clone size: NA; CDR3 DNA: TGTGCCAGCAGTCCATCTAGCGGAGCCTACAATGAGCAGTTCTTC; CDR3 protein: CASSPSSGAYNEQFF
D gene: TRBD1; J gene: TRBJ1-4; V gene: TRBV24-1; clone size: NA; CDR3 DNA: TGTGCCACCAGCACGACCAGGGGGCGAAGGGAAAAACTGTTTTTT; CDR3 protein: CATSTTRGRREKLFF
D gene: NA; J gene: TRBJ2-7; V gene: TRBV12-3/TRBV12-4; clone size: NA; CDR3 DNA: TGTGCCAGCAGCCCGACTAGTCCTTACGAGCAGTACTTC; CDR3 protein: CASSPTSPYEQYF
D gene: NA; J gene: TRBJ2-3; V gene: TRBV2; clone size: NA; CDR3 DNA: TGTGCCAGCGACGCCTTTGCCGGAAGAAGCGGCACAGATACGCAGTATTTT; CDR3 protein: CASDAFAGRSGTDTQYF
D gene: NA; J gene: TRBJ1-1; V gene: TRBV2; clone size: NA; CDR3 DNA: TGTGCCAGCAGTCTTCGAGGGCAGGCGAACACTGAAGCTTTCTTT; CDR3 protein: CASSLRGQANTEAFF
D gene: TRBD2; J gene: TRBJ2-7; V gene: TRBV10-2; clone size: NA; CDR3 DNA: TGCGCCAGCAGTTTCGGTAGCGGGAGAAACTCCTACGAGCAGTACTTC; CDR3 protein: CASSFGSGRNSYEQYF
D gene: TRBD1; J gene: TRBJ1-2; V gene: TRBV11-1; clone size: once; CDR3 DNA: TGTGCCAGCAGCTTATCCAGGGGGCAGGATGGCTACACCTTC; CDR3 protein: CASSLSRGQDGYTF
D gene: NA; J gene: TRBJ1-1; V gene: TRBV6-1; clone size: NA; CDR3 DNA: TGTGCCAGCAGTGAAAGGAAACAGGCCGAAGCTTTCTTT; CDR3 protein: CASSERKQAEAFF
D gene: TRBD2; J gene: TRBJ2-3; V gene: TRBV5-1; clone size: NA; CDR3 DNA: TGCGCCAGCAGCTTGATCCCCGGGACTAGCGGACCTAGTACGCAGTATTTT; CDR3 protein: CASSLIPGTSGPSTQYF
D gene: NA; J gene: TRBJ2-3; V gene: TRBV5-1; clone size: NA; CDR3 DNA: TGCGCCAGCAGCTTGGACTACATCGCAGATACGCAGTATTTT; CDR3 protein: CASSLDYIADTQYF
D gene: NA; J gene: TRBJ1-4; V gene: TRBV2; clone size: NA; CDR3 DNA: TGTGCCAGCAGTGAAGCGAGGGTAGATCTTGAAAAACTGTTTTTT; CDR3 protein: CASSEARVDLEKLFF
D gene: NA; J gene: TRBJ1-2; V gene: TRBV28; clone size: NA; CDR3 DNA: TGTGCCAGCAGTTACGCCTCCACAGTTAACTATGGCTACACCTTC; CDR3 protein: CASSYASTVNYGYTF
D gene: TRBD2; J gene: TRBJ2-3; V gene: TRBV3-1/TRBV3-2; clone size: NA; CDR3 DNA: TGTGCCAGCACGGACCGGGGGGGGGTCCCAGATACGCAGTATTTT; CDR3 protein: CASTDRGGVPDTQYF
D gene: TRBD1; J gene: TRBJ1-2; V gene: TRBV5-1; clone size: once; CDR3 DNA: TGCGCCAGCAGCTTGCAGGGGGCTGATGGCTACACCTTC; CDR3 protein: CASSLQGADGYTF
D gene: NA; J gene: TRBJ2-2; V gene: TRBV6-5; clone size: NA; CDR3 DNA: TGTGCCAGCATGATGCAGATTTCCACCGGGGAGCTGTTTTTT; CDR3 protein: CASMMQISTGELFF
D gene: NA; J gene: TRBJ1-2; V gene: TRBV27; clone size: once; CDR3 DNA: TGTGCCAGCAGCCACAACCGGGATCCGCTACCAAACTATGGCTACACCTTC; CDR3 protein: CASSHNRDPLPNYGYTF
D gene: NA; J gene: TRBJ2-3; V gene: TRBV6-1; clone size: NA; CDR3 DNA: TGTGCCAGCAATGAACAGAGCACAGATACGCAGTATTTT; CDR3 protein: CASNEQSTDTQYF
D gene: NA; J gene: TRBJ1-2; V gene: TRBV23-1; clone size: NA; CDR3 DNA: TGCGCCAGCAGTCAGTCGGGGGGAGAAGCGTATGGCTACACCTTC; CDR3 protein: CASSQSGGEAYGYTF
D gene: NA; J gene: TRBJ1-1; V gene: TRBV5-1; clone size: NA; CDR3 DNA: TGCGCCAGCAGCACCCAGACAGAGAACACTGAAGCTTTCTTT; CDR3 protein: CASSTQTENTEAFF
D gene: TRBD2; J gene: TRBJ2-7; V gene: TRBV4-1; clone size: NA; CDR3 DNA: TGCGCCAGCAGCCAGGAGGGGACTAGCGGGAGTTACGAGCAGTACTTC; CDR3 protein: CASSQEGTSGSYEQYF
D gene: NA; J gene: TRBJ2-5; V gene: TRBV5-1; clone size: NA; CDR3 DNA: TGCGCCAGCAGCAGGACACCCCAAGAGACCCAGTACTTC; CDR3 protein: CASSRTPQETQYF
D gene: TRBD2; J gene: TRBJ2-3; V gene: TRBV11-3; clone size: NA; CDR3 DNA: TGTGCCAGCAGCTTTGCTAGCGGAGATACGCAGTATTTT; CDR3 protein: CASSFASGDTQYF
D gene: NA; J gene: TRBJ1-2; V gene: TRBV27; clone size: NA; CDR3 DNA: TGTGCCTCACGCATCGGGGGGGCGTGGAATGGCTACACCTTC; CDR3 protein: CASRIGGAWNGYTF
D gene: TRBD1; J gene: TRBJ1-5; V gene: TRBV6-6; clone size: NA; CDR3 DNA: TGTGCCAGCAGAACGGCGGGACAGCTAGGTCAGCCCCAGCATTTT; CDR3 protein: CASRTAGQLGQPQHF
D gene: NA; J gene: TRBJ2-1; V gene: TRBV21-1; clone size: few; CDR3 DNA: TGTGCCAGCAGCAAGACTAGCGGGAGGAGGTACAATGAGCAGTTCTTC; CDR3 protein: CASSKTSGRRYNEQFF
D gene: TRBD2; J gene: TRBJ2-1; V gene: TRBV5-4; clone size: NA; CDR3 DNA: TGTGCCAGCAGCTTGGAAGCGGGACGAAACAATGAGCAGTTCTTC; CDR3 protein: CASSLEAGRNNEQFF
D gene: TRBD2; J gene: TRBJ2-2; V gene: TRBV5-1; clone size: NA; CDR3 DNA: TGCGCCAGCAGCTTGGCCGCGCGGGAGACCGGGGAGCTGTTTTTT; CDR3 protein: CASSLAARETGELFF
D gene: TRBD1; J gene: TRBJ2-2; V gene: TRBV28; clone size: NA; CDR3 DNA: TGTGCCAGCAAACCGGGACAGGCGAACACCGGGGAGCTGTTTTTT; CDR3 protein: CASKPGQANTGELFF
D gene: TRBD1; J gene: TRBJ1-6; V gene: TRBV14; clone size: NA; CDR3 DNA: TGTGCCAGCAGCCGCAGCCCAGACAGGGGAAATTCACCCCTCCACTTT; CDR3 protein: CASSRSPDRGNSPLHF
D gene: NA; J gene: TRBJ2-1; V gene: TRBV19; clone size: NA; CDR3 DNA: TGTGCCAGTAGCCCTCGAATAGGGGGAGTGATTGATGAGCAGTTCTTC; CDR3 protein: CASSPRIGGVIDEQFF
D gene: NA; J gene: TRBJ2-7; V gene: TRBV3-1/TRBV3-2; clone size: NA; CDR3 DNA: TGTGCCAGCAGCCAGCCCAATCCGAGGAAGGGGAACGAGCAGTACTTC; CDR3 protein: CASSQPNPRKGNEQYF